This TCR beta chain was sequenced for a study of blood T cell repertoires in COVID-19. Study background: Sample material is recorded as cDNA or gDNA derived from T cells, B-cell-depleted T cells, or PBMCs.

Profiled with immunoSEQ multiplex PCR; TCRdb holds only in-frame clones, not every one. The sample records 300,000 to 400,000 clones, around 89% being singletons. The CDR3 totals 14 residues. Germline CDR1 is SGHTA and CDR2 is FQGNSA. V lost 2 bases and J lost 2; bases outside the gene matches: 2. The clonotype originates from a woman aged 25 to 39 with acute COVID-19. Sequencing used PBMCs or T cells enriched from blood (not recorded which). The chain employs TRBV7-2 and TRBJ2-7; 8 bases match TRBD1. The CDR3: CASSLRQGPYEQYF. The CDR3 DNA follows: TGTGCCAGCAGCTTAAGACAGGGGCCCTACGAGCAGTACTTC.